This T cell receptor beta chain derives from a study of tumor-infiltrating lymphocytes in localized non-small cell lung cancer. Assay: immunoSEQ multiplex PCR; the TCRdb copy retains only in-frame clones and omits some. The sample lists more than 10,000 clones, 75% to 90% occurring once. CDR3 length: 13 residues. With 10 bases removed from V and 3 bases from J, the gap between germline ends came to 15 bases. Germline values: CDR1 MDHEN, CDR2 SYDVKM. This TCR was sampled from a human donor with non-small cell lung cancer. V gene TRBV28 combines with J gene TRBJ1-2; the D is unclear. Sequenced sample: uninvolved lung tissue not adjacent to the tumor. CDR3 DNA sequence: TGTGCCACCAAAAAGGGCACCGACTATGGCTACACCTTC. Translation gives CATKKGTDYGYTF.